These 32 T cell receptor beta chains originate from one sample sequenced in a study of blood T cell repertoires in COVID-19 (dated by TCRdb to the early 2020s). The library was prepared using the immunoSEQ multiplex PCR assay. TCRdb provides this immuneACCESS table in a form limited to in-frame rearrangements. Some clones are lacking; in checked studies, under half of them reflect an unresolved V gene, and why the rest are absent is not known. This sample holds roughly 460,000 clones; approximately 90% were observed only once. 0.7% to 0.85% of the sample belongs to the ten largest clones. Sequencing used peripheral blood. The origin of the receptors is a man between 18 and 35 years old with COVID-19, enrolled during active disease.

The chain is built from TRBV2 and TRBJ2-3; D is unclear. The CDR3 spans 13 residues. Per germline, CDR1 SNHLY and CDR2 FYNNEI. V lost 4 bases to trimming and J lost 4 bases, with 9 bases between them. The CDR3 DNA sequence: TGTGCCAGCAGTGCCGGGTTGCCAGATACGCAGTATTTT. Translation: CASSAGLPDTQYF.

This chain connects TRBV24-1 to TRBJ2-1, with 10 bases lining up with TRBD1. Trimming at V came to 5 bases and at J to 7 bases, leaving 1 base not matched to a gene. Germline values: CDR1 KGHDR, CDR2 SFDVKD. The length of the CDR3 is 13 residues. CDR3 bases: TGTGCCACCAGTGGACAGGGGGCAAATGAGCAGTTCTTC. Translation: CATSGQGANEQFF.

The V call is TRBV21-1, the J call TRBJ1-1; TRBD1, the table's D call, was not compared with the DNA. TRBV21-1 corresponds to a pseudogene. This CDR3 is 16 amino acids long. The DNA for the CDR3 is TGTGCCAGCAGCAAAGTCTCGGACAGCAAAGTCCATGAAGCTTTCTTT. Its protein is CASSKVSDSKVHEAFF.

V usage is TRBV5-6 and J usage is TRBJ2-3, with a possible D match to TRBD1 (6 bases). The CDR3 is 15 residues long. V was cut by 4 bases and J by 0 bases, with 12 bases left in between. Germline V gene data show CDR1 as SGHDT and CDR2 as YYEEEE. The CDR3 nucleotides read TGTGCCAGCAGCCCGCTGGGGGCTAGCACAGATACGCAGTATTTT. Translation: CASSPLGASTDTQYF. Full variable domain (rest looked up from reference TRBV5-6 and TRBJ2-3): DAGVTQSPTHLIKTRGQQVTLRCSPKSGHDTVSWYQQALGQGPQFIFQYYEEEERQRGNFPDRFSGHQFPNYSSELNVNALLLGDSALYLCASSPLGASTDTQYFGPGTRLTVL.

The chain employs TRBV19 and TRBJ1-2; weak D call: TRBD1 (6 bases). The V gene's germline CDR1 is LNHDA and CDR2 SQIVND (reference sequence). The CDR3 extends over 13 amino acids. V was shortened by 6 bases and J by 4 bases, with 12 bases between the two germline ends. CDR3 residues: CASRETGTYGYTF. The CDR3 DNA sequence: TGTGCCAGTAGAGAGACAGGTACCTATGGCTACACCTTC.

This sequence joins TRBV7-9 and TRBJ2-5; 8 bases map to TRBD1. Unmatched junction bases numbered 6, after V lost 3 bases and J lost 3 bases. Germline CDR1 and CDR2: SEHNR and FQNEAQ (reference sequence). The CDR3 totals 15 residues. The CDR3 DNA sequence: TGTGCCAGCAGCTTTGCTTCGGGACAGGAAGAGACCCAGTACTTC. The encoded protein is CASSFASGQEETQYF.

The CDR3 sequence is CASSQDWTGPTDTQYF. The CDR3 DNA reads TGTGCCAGCAGCCAAGATTGGACAGGTCCCACAGATACGCAGTATTTT. The V and J genes are TRBV3-1 (or the pseudogene TRBV3-2) and TRBJ2-3; 7 bases align to TRBD1. The CDR3 consists of 16 residues. In germline, CDR1 is LGHDT, CDR2 YNNKEL (reference sequence). Germline trimming cut 0 bases from V and 2 bases from J; bases unmatched to any gene: 5.

CDR3 sequence: CASSVTVSSYNEQFF. The CDR3 DNA sequence: TGTGCCAGCAGCGTTACAGTGAGCTCCTACAATGAGCAGTTCTTC. The chain recombines TRBV5-4 with TRBJ2-1, with D unclear. Deletions cut 4 bases from V and 0 bases from J, with 11 bases between. The CDR3 consists of 15 residues. Germline V CDR1 and CDR2: SGHNT, YYREEE (reference sequence).

This chain links TRBV27 with TRBJ2-7; TRBD2 aligns across 7 bases. Unmatched junction bases numbered 16, after V lost 3 bases and J lost 5 bases. The CDR3 is made up of 17 amino acids. The germline V gene has CDR1 MNHEY and CDR2 SMNVEV (reference sequence). CDR3 in amino acids: CASSLGTTSAGWDEQYF. In nucleotides, the CDR3 is TGTGCCAGCAGTTTGGGGACGACTTCAGCGGGATGGGACGAGCAGTACTTC.

The rearrangement links TRBV18 to TRBJ1-1; the D gene is possibly TRBD1 (5 bases). The V end was cut by 1 base, the J end by 6 bases, with 24 bases between. The CDR3 length is 18 residues. Per the germline V gene, CDR1 is KGHSH and CDR2 is LQKENI. CDR3 sequence (DNA): TGTGCCAGCTCACCACTGGGTATGGAGCGGGGGTTACGACCTGAAGCTTTCTTT. It is translated as CASSPLGMERGLRPEAFF.

This chain joins TRBV15 and TRBJ2-5, with D maybe TRBD1 (6 bases). Germline assignment: CDR1 LNHNV and CDR2 YYDKDF (reference sequence). This CDR3 is 13 amino acids long. With 6 bases removed from V and 1 base from J, the gap between germline ends came to 9 bases. The chain's CDR3 is CATRRDTQETQYF. CDR3 nucleotides: TGTGCCACCAGACGGGACACCCAAGAGACCCAGTACTTC.

The chain combines TRBV18 with TRBJ1-5, with a tentative D call TRBD1 (5 bases). V was pared by 4 bases and J by 3 bases, with 10 bases between. The CDR3 is 14 amino acids. Germline V gene data show CDR1 as KGHSH and CDR2 as LQKENI. As DNA, the CDR3 is TGTGCCAGCTCACTCCGACAGACCAATCAGCCCCAGCATTTT. Encoded protein: CASSLRQTNQPQHF.

V is TRBV5-4 and J is TRBJ2-2, with D perhaps matching TRBD1 (6 bases). The germline gives CDR1 SGHNT, CDR2 YYREEE (reference sequence). CDR3 length: 14 amino acids. Trimming took 3 bases from V and 5 from J, leaving 11 bases between them. The CDR3: CASSSQGRTGELFF. For the CDR3, the DNA is TGTGCCAGCAGCTCACAGGGACGGACCGGGGAGCTGTTTTTT.

The rearrangement uses TRBV2 and TRBJ1-2, with 7 bases lining up with TRBD1. CDR3 length equals 15 residues. The V segment lost 6 bases and the J segment 2 bases; nucleotides outside the gene matches: 9. CDR1 and CDR2 from the germline V gene are SNHLY and FYNNEI. The chain's CDR3 is CASRLTGVGNYGYTF. The CDR3 region has the DNA TGTGCCAGCAGGCTAACAGGGGTAGGAAACTATGGCTACACCTTC.

On this clone: The sample has other DNA sequences that encode this CDR3 too. The V and J genes are TRBV12-3 or TRBV12-4 and TRBJ1-6; D is undetermined. The CDR3 totals 12 residues. Trimming took off 6 bases at V and 5 bases at J, with 5 bases between the two ends. CDR3 loop: CASRQNNSPLHF. The CDR3 DNA follows: TGTGCCAGCAGACAGAATAATTCACCCCTCCACTTT.

This chain uses TRBV19 with TRBJ2-7, with 11 bases lining up with TRBD1. Germline V gene data show CDR1 as LNHDA and CDR2 as SQIVND (reference sequence). This CDR3 spans 15 amino acids. J lost 2 bases, V lost 6 bases, and 6 bases had no gene match. CDR3: CASSSQGQGAYEQYF. Written as DNA, the CDR3 is TGTGCCAGTAGCTCACAGGGACAGGGGGCCTACGAGCAGTACTTC.

J is TRBJ2-2 and V is TRBV14, with 10 nucleotides matching TRBD1. In germline, CDR1 is SGHDN, CDR2 FVKESK. The CDR3 sequence is 18 residues long. Unmatched junction bases numbered 12, after V lost 4 bases and J lost 4 bases. The CDR3 is CASSPRGTGVRGTGELFF. The CDR3 bases are TGTGCCAGCAGCCCGCGAGGGACAGGGGTTCGGGGCACCGGGGAGCTGTTTTTT.

This sequence joins TRBV4-1 and TRBJ2-3; perhaps TRBD1 as D (6 bases). The V gene's germline CDR1 is MGHRA and CDR2 YSYEKL. The CDR3 is made up of 15 amino acids. Trimming took 1 base from V and 2 from J, leaving 10 bases between them. The CDR3 is CASSQVQGFTDTQYF. The CDR3 nucleotides are TGCGCCAGCAGCCAAGTTCAGGGGTTCACAGATACGCAGTATTTT.

The CDR3 DNA follows: TGTGCCAGCAGCCCAGGACAGGGGACACCCTACGAGCAGTACTTC. Amino acid sequence: CASSPGQGTPYEQYF. The rearrangement links TRBV9 to TRBJ2-7; 9 bases are shared with TRBD1. There are 15 residues in the CDR3. CDR1 and CDR2 from the germline V gene are SGDLS and YYNGEE. V gave up 4 bases and J gave up 2 bases; unmatched junction bases: 7.

The chain recombines TRBV7-8 with TRBJ1-5, with a tentative D call TRBD1 (6 bases). This CDR3 contains 15 residues. The germline gives CDR1 SGHVS, CDR2 FQNEAQ. V lost 1 base and J lost 6, with 13 bases in between. CDR3 in amino acids: CASSLVGGGSQPQHF. CDR3 coding DNA: TGTGCCAGCAGCTTAGTAGGCGGGGGCAGTCAGCCCCAGCATTTT.

The rearrangement links TRBV7-6 to TRBJ2-7; 14 bases align to TRBD2. The CDR3 has 17 amino acids. The V segment lost 3 bases and the J segment 2 bases; nucleotides outside the gene matches: 6. Germline CDR1 and CDR2: SGHVS and FNYEAQ. This CDR3 reads CASSFGLAGGGTYEQYF. The CDR3 DNA is TGTGCCAGCAGCTTTGGACTAGCGGGAGGTGGGACCTACGAGCAGTACTTC.

The chain is built from TRBV5-4 and TRBJ1-2; TRBD1 is a possible D gene (6 bases). Germline CDR1 SGHNT, CDR2 YYREEE (reference sequence). V gave up 7 bases and J gave up 3 bases, with 16 bases separating them. The CDR3 has 14 amino acids. DNA of the CDR3: TGTGCCAGCGCAGAGAGGGCAGGGGACTATGGCTACACCTTC. Residues: CASAERAGDYGYTF.

This chain uses TRBV3-1 (or the pseudogene TRBV3-2) with TRBJ2-1, with 9 bases fitting TRBD2. V was clipped by 6 bases and J by 3 bases; unmatched bases: 12. The length of the CDR3 is 17 residues. Germline V lookup: CDR1 LGHDT, CDR2 YNNKEL (reference sequence). The CDR3 coding sequence is TGTGCCAGCAGTAAAAGAGGGGTGACTAGCGGCTACAATGAGCAGTTCTTC. Translation: CASSKRGVTSGYNEQFF.

The chain uses TRBV7-9 and TRBJ2-3; 9 bases are shared with TRBD2. CDR1 is SEHNR and CDR2 is FQNEAQ in the germline V gene (reference sequence). Losses at the gene ends were 6 bases for V and 4 bases for J; bases not matched to a gene: 14. The CDR3 is made up of 17 amino acids. The CDR3 coding sequence is TGTGCCAGCAGTTCCGATAGCGGGAGTTCGTCCCCAGATACGCAGTATTTT. Its protein product is CASSSDSGSSSPDTQYF.

This rearrangement joins TRBV6-5 to TRBJ1-1; TRBD1 might be the D (5 bases). V dropped 2 bases and J dropped 1 base, with 8 bases sitting between them. The CDR3 is 14 residues long. Looked up from germline, CDR1 is MNHEY and CDR2 is SVGAGI. This CDR3 reads CASSYQTANTEAFF. CDR3 in DNA: TGTGCCAGCAGTTACCAGACAGCGAACACTGAAGCTTTCTTT.

The V call is TRBV7-8, the J call TRBJ2-1, with D unclear. Germline CDR1 is SGHVS and CDR2 is FQNEAQ. This CDR3 is 14 amino acids long. Between the trimmed V and J ends, which lost 1 base and 8 bases, there was a span of 12 bases. The CDR3 DNA reads TGTGCCAGCAGCTTAGGTTCTAGAATCGATGAGCAGTTCTTC. Translating it yields CASSLGSRIDEQFF. Drawing the rest from reference TRBV7-8 and TRBJ2-1, the complete variable domain is GAGVSQSPRYKVAKRGQDVALRCDPISGHVSLFWYQQALGQGPEFLTYFQNEAQLDKSGLPSDRFFAERPEGSVSTLKIQRTQQEDSAVYLCASSLGSRIDEQFFGPGTRLTVL.

The genes are TRBV6-5 and TRBJ1-3; no clear D. Germline CDR1 MNHEY, CDR2 SVGAGI. This CDR3 comprises 16 residues. Trimming shortened V by 0 bases and J by 0 bases, and 9 bases separated the two germline ends. The CDR3 bases are TGTGCCAGCAGTTACTCGATTTGGAGCTCTGGAAACACCATATATTTT. This codes for CASSYSIWSSGNTIYF.

The chain carries TRBV7-3 and TRBJ2-4; no reliable D call. The CDR3 spans 13 residues. V was shortened by 1 base and J by 8 bases, with 9 bases between the two germline ends. Germline V gene data show CDR1 as SGHTA and CDR2 as FQGTGA. The CDR3 sequence is CASSLSPSDIQYF. CDR3 bases: TGTGCCAGCAGCTTAAGCCCTTCGGACATTCAGTACTTC. Complete variable domain (other parts from reference TRBV7-3 and TRBJ2-4): GAGVSQTPSNKVTEKGKYVELRCDPISGHTALYWYRQSLGQGPEFLIYFQGTGAADDSGLPNDRFFAVRPEGSVSTLKIQRTERGDSAVYLCASSLSPSDIQYFGAGTRLSVL.

V usage is TRBV28 and J usage is TRBJ2-7; 7 bases map to TRBD1. CDR3 length equals 13 residues. Germline trimming cut 4 bases from V and 6 bases from J; bases unmatched to any gene: 6. Germline V gene sequence: CDR1 MDHEN, CDR2 SYDVKM. CDR3 loop: CASSSIRTGEQYF. The CDR3 coding sequence is TGTGCCAGCAGTTCCATTCGGACAGGCGAGCAGTACTTC.

This chain connects TRBV18 to TRBJ1-4; weak D call: TRBD1 (6 bases). CDR3 length: 13 amino acids. V was clipped by 8 bases and J by 6 bases, with 13 bases between them. The germline V gene encodes CDR1 KGHSH and CDR2 LQKENI. This chain's CDR3 is CASQDSRDEKLFF. Written as DNA, the CDR3 is TGTGCCAGCCAGGACAGTAGGGATGAAAAACTGTTTTTT.

The V call is TRBV5-1, the J call TRBJ1-6, with TRBD1 as a possible D gene (5 bases). The germline V gene has CDR1 SGHRS and CDR2 YFSETQ. V was pared by 1 base and J by 6 bases, with 8 bases between. The CDR3 has 14 residues. CDR3 loop: CASSLKGANSPLHF. The CDR3 DNA follows: TGCGCCAGCAGCTTGAAAGGGGCTAATTCACCCCTCCACTTT. The whole variable domain, filled in from reference TRBV5-1 and TRBJ1-6, reads KAGVTQTPRYLIKTRGQQVTLSCSPISGHRSVSWYQQTPGQGLQFLFEYFSETQRNKGNFPGRFSGRQFSNSRSEMNVSTLELGDSALYLCASSLKGANSPLHFGNGTRLTVT.

The chain carries TRBV29-1 and TRBJ1-2; no reliable D call. Looked up from germline, CDR1 is SQVTM and CDR2 is ANQGSEA. V gave up 2 bases and J gave up 1 base, with 2 bases separating them. The CDR3 covers 11 residues. The CDR3 loop reads CSVELNYGYTF. CDR3 sequence (DNA): TGCAGCGTTGAACTTAACTATGGCTACACCTTC.